These 4 T cell receptor beta chains share one sample of origin, sequenced in a study of tumor-infiltrating lymphocytes in localized non-small cell lung cancer. The protocol was immunoSEQ multiplex PCR, while the TCRdb copy is restricted to in-frame clones and leaves out a portion. This sample yields about 23,000 clones, of which just under 70% are seen a single time; around 15% belongs to the top ten. Sequencing used lung tumor tissue. These receptors came from a human donor with non-small cell lung cancer.

This clone was recorded once. The rearrangement joins TRBV4-3 to TRBJ1-3; D is ambiguous. The CDR3 has 16 amino acids. In germline, CDR1 is LGHNA, CDR2 YSLEER. V dropped 5 bases and J dropped 0 bases, with 14 bases sitting between them. CDR3 DNA: TGCGCCAGCAGCTCTAAAACTTTCAACTCTGGAAACACCATATATTTT. It encodes CASSSKTFNSGNTIYF.

The V gene is TRBV10-3, the J gene TRBJ2-1; 10 bases are a match to TRBD1. CDR1 is ENHRY, CDR2 SYGVKD, per germline. The V and J ends lost 4 bases and 12 bases, in that order; junction bases with no gene match: 9. CDR3 length equals 14 residues. CDR3 residues: CAISAGTGAGGQFF. The CDR3 DNA reads as TGTGCCATCAGTGCCGGGACAGGGGCTGGCGGGCAGTTCTTC.

The chain is built from TRBV19 and TRBJ1-5; tentative D call: TRBD1 (5 bases). CDR3 length: 15 amino acids. The germline gives CDR1 LNHDA, CDR2 SQIVND (reference sequence). The V gene lost 1 base and the J gene lost 9 bases, with 16 bases spanning the gap. The CDR3: CASSIGGDRVSPQHF. CDR3 coding DNA: TGTGCCAGTAGTATAGGGGGGGACCGGGTTTCGCCCCAGCATTTT.

In this sample, this clone is medium-sized. The V call is TRBV30, the J call TRBJ1-5, with 8 bases fitting TRBD1. J lost 4 bases, V lost 1 base, and 3 bases had no gene match. CDR1 is GTSNPN and CDR2 is SVGIG in the germline V gene (reference sequence). The length of the CDR3 is 14 residues. CDR3 region: CAWSEGQANQPQHF. CDR3 sequence (DNA): TGTGCCTGGAGTGAGGGACAGGCTAATCAGCCCCAGCATTTT.